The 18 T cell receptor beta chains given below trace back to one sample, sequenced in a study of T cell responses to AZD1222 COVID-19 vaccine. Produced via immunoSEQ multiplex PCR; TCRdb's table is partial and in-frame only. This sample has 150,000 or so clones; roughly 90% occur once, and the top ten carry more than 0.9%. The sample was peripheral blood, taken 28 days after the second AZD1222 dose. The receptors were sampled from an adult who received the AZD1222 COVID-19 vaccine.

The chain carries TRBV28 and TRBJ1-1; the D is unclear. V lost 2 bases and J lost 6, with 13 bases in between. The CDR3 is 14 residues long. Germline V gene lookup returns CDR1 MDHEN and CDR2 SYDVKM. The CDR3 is CASSLSPSGAEAFF. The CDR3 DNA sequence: TGTGCCAGCAGTTTAAGTCCCAGTGGGGCTGAAGCTTTCTTT.

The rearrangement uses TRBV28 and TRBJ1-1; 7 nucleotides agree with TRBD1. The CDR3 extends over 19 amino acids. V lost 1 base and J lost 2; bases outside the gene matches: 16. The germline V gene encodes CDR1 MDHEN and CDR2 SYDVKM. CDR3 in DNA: TGTGCCAGCAGTTTATCCCTCGAGGCCGCAACAGGGGCAAACACTGAAGCTTTCTTT. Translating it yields CASSLSLEAATGANTEAFF. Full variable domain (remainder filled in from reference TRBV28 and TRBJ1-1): DVKVTQSSRYLVKRTGEKVFLECVQDMDHENMFWYRQDPGLGLRLIYFSYDVKMKEKGDIPEGYSVSREKKERFSLILESASTNQTSMYLCASSLSLEAATGANTEAFFGQGTRLTVV.

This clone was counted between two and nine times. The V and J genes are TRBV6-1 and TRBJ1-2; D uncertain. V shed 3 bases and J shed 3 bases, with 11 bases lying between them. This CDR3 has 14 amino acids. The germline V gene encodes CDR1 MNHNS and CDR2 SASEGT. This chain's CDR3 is CASSDIGRDYGYTF. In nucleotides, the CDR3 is TGTGCCAGCAGTGATATCGGGCGCGACTATGGCTACACCTTC.

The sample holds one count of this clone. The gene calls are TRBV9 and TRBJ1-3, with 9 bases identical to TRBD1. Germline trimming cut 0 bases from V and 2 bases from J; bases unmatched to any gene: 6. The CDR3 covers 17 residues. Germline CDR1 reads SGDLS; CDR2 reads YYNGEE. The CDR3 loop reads CASSVAPTGGTGNTIYF. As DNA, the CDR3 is TGTGCCAGCAGCGTAGCTCCGACAGGGGGGACTGGAAACACCATATATTTT.

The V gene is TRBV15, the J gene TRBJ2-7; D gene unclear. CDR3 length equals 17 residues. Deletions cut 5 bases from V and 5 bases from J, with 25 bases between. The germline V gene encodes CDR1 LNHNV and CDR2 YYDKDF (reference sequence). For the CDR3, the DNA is TGTGCCACCAGCTCAAAAGCCCCCCCCGCGTGGATGGACGAGCAGTACTTC. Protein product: CATSSKAPPAWMDEQYF.

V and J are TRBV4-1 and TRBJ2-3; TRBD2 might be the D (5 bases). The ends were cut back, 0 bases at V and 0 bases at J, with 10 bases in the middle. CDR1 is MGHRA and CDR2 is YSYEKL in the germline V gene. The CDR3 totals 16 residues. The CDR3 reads CASSQDEGGSTDTQYF. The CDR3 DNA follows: TGCGCCAGCAGCCAAGACGAGGGTGGGAGCACAGATACGCAGTATTTT.

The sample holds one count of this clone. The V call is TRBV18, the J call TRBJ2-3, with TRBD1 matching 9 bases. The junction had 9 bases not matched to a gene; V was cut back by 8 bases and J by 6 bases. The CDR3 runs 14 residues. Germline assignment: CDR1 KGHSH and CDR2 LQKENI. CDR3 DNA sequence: TGTGCCAGCGCTGGGACAGGGACCCCGGATACGCAGTATTTT. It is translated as CASAGTGTPDTQYF.

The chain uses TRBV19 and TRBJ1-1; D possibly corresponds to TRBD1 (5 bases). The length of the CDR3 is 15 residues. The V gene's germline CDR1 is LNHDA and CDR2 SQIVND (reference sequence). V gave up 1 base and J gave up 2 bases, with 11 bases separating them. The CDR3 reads CASSIGPGLNTEAFF. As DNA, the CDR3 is TGTGCCAGTAGTATAGGTCCAGGGCTAAACACTGAAGCTTTCTTT.

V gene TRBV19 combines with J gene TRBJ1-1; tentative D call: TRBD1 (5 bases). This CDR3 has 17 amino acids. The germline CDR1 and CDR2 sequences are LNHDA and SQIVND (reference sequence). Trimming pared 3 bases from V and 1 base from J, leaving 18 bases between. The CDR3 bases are TGTGCCAGTAGTATCCCGGTGAGGCAGGGAGGGAACACTGAAGCTTTCTTT. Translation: CASSIPVRQGGNTEAFF. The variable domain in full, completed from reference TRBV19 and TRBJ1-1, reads DGGITQSPKYLFRKEGQNVTLSCEQNLNHDAMYWYRQDPGQGLRLIYYSQIVNDFQKGDIAEGYSVSREKKESFPLTVTSAQKNPTAFYLCASSIPVRQGGNTEAFFGQGTRLTVV.

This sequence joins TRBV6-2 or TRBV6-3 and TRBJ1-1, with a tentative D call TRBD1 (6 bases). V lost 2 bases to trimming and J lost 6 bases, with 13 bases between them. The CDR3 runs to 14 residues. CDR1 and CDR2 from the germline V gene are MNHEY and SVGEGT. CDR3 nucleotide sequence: TGTGCCAGCAGTTACGGGGGGCGCCGGCCTGAAGCTTTCTTT. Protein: CASSYGGRRPEAFF.

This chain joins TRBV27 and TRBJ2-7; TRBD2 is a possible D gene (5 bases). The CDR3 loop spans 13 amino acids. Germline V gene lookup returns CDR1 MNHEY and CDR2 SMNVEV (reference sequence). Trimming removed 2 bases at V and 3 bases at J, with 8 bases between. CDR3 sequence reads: CASSLSRDYEQYF. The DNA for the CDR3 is TGTGCCAGCAGTTTAAGTCGGGACTACGAGCAGTACTTC.

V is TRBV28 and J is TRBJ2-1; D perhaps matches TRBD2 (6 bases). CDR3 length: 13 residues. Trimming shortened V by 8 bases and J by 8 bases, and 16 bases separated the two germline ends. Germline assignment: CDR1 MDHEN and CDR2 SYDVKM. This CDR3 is CASFGGNDDEQFF. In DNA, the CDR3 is TGTGCCAGCTTCGGCGGGAATGATGATGAGCAGTTCTTC. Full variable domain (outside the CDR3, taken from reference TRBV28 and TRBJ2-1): DVKVTQSSRYLVKRTGEKVFLECVQDMDHENMFWYRQDPGLGLRLIYFSYDVKMKEKGDIPEGYSVSREKKERFSLILESASTNQTSMYLCASFGGNDDEQFFGPGTRLTVL.

CDR3: CASSGTGSYGYTF. The CDR3, as DNA: TGTGCCAGCTCCGGGACAGGGAGCTATGGCTACACCTTC. This chain connects TRBV18 to TRBJ1-2; 9 nucleotides agree with TRBD1. The CDR3 is 13 amino acids. V trimming: 6 bases; J trimming: 4 bases; junction bases outside the gene matches: 3. CDR1 KGHSH and CDR2 LQKENI come from the germline V gene.

CDR3 loop: CASSLVRVPLGEQFF. In DNA form, the CDR3 reads TGTGCCAGCAGCTTAGTACGGGTGCCATTGGGTGAGCAGTTCTTC. The V and J genes are TRBV7-3 and TRBJ2-1; D gene unclear. The CDR3 sequence is 15 residues long. V dropped 2 bases and J dropped 9 bases, with 17 bases sitting between them. The germline gives CDR1 SGHTA, CDR2 FQGTGA.

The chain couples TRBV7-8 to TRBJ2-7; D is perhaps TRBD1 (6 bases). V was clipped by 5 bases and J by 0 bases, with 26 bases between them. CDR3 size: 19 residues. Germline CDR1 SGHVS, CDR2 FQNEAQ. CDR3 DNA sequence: TGTGCCAGCAGCAGATATCCCCAGTCAGGACAGAGCTTCTCCTACGAGCAGTACTTC. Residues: CASSRYPQSGQSFSYEQYF. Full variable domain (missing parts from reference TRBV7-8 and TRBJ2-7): GAGVSQSPRYKVAKRGQDVALRCDPISGHVSLFWYQQALGQGPEFLTYFQNEAQLDKSGLPSDRFFAERPEGSVSTLKIQRTQQEDSAVYLCASSRYPQSGQSFSYEQYFGPGTRLTVT.

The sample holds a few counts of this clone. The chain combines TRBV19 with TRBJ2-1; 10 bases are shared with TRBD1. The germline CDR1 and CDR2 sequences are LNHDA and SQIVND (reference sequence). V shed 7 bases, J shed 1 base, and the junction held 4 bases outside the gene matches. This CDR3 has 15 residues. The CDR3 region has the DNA TGTGCCAGTACCACGGACAGGGGGTCCTACAATGAGCAGTTCTTC. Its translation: CASTTDRGSYNEQFF.

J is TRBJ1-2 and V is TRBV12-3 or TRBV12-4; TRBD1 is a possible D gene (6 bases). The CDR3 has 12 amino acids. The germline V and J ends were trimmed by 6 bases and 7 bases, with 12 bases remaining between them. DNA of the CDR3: TGTGCCAGCAGACAACAGGGTCGTGGCTACACCTTC. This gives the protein CASRQQGRGYTF.

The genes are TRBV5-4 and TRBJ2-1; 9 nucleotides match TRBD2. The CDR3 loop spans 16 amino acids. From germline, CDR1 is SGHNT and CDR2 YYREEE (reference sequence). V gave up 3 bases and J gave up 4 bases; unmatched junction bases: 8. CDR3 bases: TGTGCCAGCAGCTATAAGAGCGGGGGGACATACAATGAGCAGTTCTTC. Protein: CASSYKSGGTYNEQFF.